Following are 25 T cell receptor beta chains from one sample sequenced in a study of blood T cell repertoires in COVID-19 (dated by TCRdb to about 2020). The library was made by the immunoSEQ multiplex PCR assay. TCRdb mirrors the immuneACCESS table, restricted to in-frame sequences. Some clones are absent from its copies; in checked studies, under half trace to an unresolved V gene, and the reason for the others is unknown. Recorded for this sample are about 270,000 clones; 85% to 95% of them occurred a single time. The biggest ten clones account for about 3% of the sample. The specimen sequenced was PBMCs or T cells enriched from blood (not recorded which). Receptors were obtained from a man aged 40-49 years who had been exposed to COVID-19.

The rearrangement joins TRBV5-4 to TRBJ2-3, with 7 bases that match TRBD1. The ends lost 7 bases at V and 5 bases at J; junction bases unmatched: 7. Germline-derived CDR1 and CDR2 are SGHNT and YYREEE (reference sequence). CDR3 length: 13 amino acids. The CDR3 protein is CASRDSHRDTQYF. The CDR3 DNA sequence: TGTGCCAGCCGGGACAGTCACAGAGATACGCAGTATTTT.

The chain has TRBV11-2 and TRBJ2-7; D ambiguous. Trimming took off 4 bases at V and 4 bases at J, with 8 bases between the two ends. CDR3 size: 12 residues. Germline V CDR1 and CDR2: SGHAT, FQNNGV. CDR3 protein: CASSSSGYEQYF. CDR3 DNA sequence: TGTGCCAGCAGCTCGTCCGGGTACGAGCAGTACTTC.

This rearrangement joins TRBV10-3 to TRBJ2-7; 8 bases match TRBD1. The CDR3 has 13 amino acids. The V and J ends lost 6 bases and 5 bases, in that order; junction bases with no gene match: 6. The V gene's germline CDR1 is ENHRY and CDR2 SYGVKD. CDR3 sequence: CAISEDRGHEQYF. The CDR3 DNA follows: TGTGCCATCAGCGAAGACAGGGGACACGAGCAGTACTTC.

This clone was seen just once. The CDR3 loop reads CASSSLDRGGNTIYF. The DNA of the CDR3 is TGTGCCAGCAGCAGCCTCGACAGGGGGGGAAACACCATATATTTT. The rearrangement uses TRBV21-1 and TRBJ1-3; no DNA check was done on the table's D call, TRBD1. TRBV21-1 is an annotated pseudogene. The CDR3 has 15 residues.

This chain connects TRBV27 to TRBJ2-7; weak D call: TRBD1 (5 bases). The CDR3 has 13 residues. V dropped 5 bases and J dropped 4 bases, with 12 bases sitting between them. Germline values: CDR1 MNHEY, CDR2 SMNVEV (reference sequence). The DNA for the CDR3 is TGTGCCAGCAGTCAAGAAACAGGTTACGAGCAGTACTTC. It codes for CASSQETGYEQYF.

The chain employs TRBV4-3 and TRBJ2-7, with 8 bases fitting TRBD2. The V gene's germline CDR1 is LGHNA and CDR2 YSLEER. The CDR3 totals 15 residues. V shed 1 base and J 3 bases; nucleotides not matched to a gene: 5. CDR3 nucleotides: TGCGCCAGCAGCCAAGGACTAGCGATTGGCTACGAGCAGTACTTC. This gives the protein CASSQGLAIGYEQYF.

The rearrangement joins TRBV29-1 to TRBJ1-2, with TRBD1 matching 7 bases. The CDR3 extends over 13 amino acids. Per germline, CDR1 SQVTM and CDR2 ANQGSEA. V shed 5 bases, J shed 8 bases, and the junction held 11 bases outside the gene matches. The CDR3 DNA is TGCAGCGTTAACCCCCAGACAGGGAAGGGCTACACCTTC. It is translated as CSVNPQTGKGYTF.

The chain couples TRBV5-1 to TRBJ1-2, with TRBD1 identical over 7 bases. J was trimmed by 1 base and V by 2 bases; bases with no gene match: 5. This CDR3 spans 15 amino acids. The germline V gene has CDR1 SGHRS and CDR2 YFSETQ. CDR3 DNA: TGCGCCAGCAGCTTAGGGGACAGTTATAACTATGGCTACACCTTC. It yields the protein CASSLGDSYNYGYTF. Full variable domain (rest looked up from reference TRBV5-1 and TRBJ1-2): KAGVTQTPRYLIKTRGQQVTLSCSPISGHRSVSWYQQTPGQGLQFLFEYFSETQRNKGNFPGRFSGRQFSNSRSEMNVSTLELGDSALYLCASSLGDSYNYGYTFGSGTRLTVV.

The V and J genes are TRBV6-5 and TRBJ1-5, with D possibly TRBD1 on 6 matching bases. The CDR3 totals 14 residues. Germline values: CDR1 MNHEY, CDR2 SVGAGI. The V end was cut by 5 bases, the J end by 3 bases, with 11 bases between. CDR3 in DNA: TGTGCCAGCAGTATCCGGGACAACAATCAGCCCCAGCATTTT. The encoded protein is CASSIRDNNQPQHF.

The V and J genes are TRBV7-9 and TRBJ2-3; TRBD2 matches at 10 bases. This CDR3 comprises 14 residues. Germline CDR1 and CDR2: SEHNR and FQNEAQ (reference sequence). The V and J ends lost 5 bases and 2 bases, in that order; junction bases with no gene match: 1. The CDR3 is CASSTSGVTDTQYF. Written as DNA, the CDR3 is TGTGCCAGCAGCACTAGCGGGGTCACAGATACGCAGTATTTT.

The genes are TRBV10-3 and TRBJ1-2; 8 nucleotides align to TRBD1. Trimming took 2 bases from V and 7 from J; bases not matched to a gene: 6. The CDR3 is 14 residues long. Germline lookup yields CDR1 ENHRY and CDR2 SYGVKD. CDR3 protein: CAISEQGAAVGYTF. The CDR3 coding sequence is TGTGCCATCAGTGAGCAGGGGGCGGCGGTTGGCTACACCTTC.

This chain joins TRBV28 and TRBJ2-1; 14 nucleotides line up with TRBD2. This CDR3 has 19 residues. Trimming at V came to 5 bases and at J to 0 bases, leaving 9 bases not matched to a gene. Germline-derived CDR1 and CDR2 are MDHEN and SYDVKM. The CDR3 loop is CASSLGLAGGFSSYNEQFF. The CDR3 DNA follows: TGTGCCAGCAGTCTTGGACTAGCGGGAGGCTTTAGCTCCTACAATGAGCAGTTCTTC.

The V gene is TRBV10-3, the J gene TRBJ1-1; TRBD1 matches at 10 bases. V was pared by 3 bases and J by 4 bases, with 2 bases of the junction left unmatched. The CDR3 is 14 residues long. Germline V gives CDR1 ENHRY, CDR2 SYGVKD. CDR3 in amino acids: CAISERTGGTEAFF. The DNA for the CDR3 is TGTGCCATCAGTGAACGGACAGGGGGCACTGAAGCTTTCTTT.

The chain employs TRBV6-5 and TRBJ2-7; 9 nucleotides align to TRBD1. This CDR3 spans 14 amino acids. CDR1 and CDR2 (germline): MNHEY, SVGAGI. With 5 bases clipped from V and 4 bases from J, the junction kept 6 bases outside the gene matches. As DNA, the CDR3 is TGTGCCAGCAGTCAGGGACAGGGACCTTACGAGCAGTACTTC. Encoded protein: CASSQGQGPYEQYF.

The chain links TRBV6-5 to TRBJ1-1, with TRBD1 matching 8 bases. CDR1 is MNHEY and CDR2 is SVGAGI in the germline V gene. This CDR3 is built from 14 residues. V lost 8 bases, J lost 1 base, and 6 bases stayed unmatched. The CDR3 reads CASDRGRPNTEAFF. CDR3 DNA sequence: TGTGCCAGCGACAGGGGCAGACCGAACACTGAAGCTTTCTTT.

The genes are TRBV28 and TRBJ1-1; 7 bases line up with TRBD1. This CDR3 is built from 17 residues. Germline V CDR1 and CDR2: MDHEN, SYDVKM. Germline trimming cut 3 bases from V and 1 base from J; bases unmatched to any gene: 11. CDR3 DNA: TGTGCCAGCAGTTTTATTACAGGGGCGTGGGGGAACACTGAAGCTTTCTTT. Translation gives CASSFITGAWGNTEAFF. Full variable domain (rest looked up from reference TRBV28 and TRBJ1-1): DVKVTQSSRYLVKRTGEKVFLECVQDMDHENMFWYRQDPGLGLRLIYFSYDVKMKEKGDIPEGYSVSREKKERFSLILESASTNQTSMYLCASSFITGAWGNTEAFFGQGTRLTVV.

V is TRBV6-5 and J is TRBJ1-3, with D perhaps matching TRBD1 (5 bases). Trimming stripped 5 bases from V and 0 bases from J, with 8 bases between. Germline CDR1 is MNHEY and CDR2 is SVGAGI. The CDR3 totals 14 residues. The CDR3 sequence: CASSRQSSGNTIYF. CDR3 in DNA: TGTGCCAGCAGTAGACAGAGCTCTGGAAACACCATATATTTT.

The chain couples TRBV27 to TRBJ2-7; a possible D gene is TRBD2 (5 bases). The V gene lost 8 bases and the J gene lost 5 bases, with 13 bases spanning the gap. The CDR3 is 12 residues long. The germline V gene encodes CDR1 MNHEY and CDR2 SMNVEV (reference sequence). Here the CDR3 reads CASRRTGNEQYF. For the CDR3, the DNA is TGTGCCAGCCGACGTACGGGGAACGAGCAGTACTTC.

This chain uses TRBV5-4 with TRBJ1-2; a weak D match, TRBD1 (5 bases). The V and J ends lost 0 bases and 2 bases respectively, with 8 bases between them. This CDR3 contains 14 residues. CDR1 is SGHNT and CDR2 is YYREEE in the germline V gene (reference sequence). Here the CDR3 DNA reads TGTGCCAGCAGCTTGGCCAGGGTGAACTATGGCTACACCTTC. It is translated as CASSLARVNYGYTF.

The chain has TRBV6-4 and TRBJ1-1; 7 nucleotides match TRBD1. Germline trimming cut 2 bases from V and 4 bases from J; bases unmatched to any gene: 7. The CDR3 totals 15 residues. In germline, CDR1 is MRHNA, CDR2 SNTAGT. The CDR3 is CASSDGTAQGTEAFF. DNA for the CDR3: TGTGCCAGCAGTGACGGGACAGCTCAGGGCACTGAAGCTTTCTTT.

The CDR3 loop reads CASSSAALAGSYEQYF. The CDR3, as DNA: TGTGCCAGCAGCTCCGCGGCCCTAGCGGGCTCCTACGAGCAGTACTTC. V and J are TRBV5-5 and TRBJ2-7, with TRBD2 identical over 8 bases. This CDR3 comprises 16 residues. In germline, CDR1 is SGHKS, CDR2 YYEKEE (reference sequence). J gave up 0 bases and V 3 bases, and 8 bases lay outside the gene matches. The whole variable domain, filled in from reference TRBV5-5 and TRBJ2-7, reads DAGVTQSPTHLIKTRGQQVTLRCSPISGHKSVSWYQQVLGQGPQFIFQYYEKEERGRGNFPDRFSARQFPNYSSELNVNALLLGDSALYLCASSSAALAGSYEQYFGPGTRLTVT.

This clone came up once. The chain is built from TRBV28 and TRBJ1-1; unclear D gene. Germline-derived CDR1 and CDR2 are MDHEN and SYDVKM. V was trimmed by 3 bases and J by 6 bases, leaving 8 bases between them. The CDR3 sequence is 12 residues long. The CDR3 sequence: CASSFWQAEAFF. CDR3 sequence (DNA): TGTGCCAGCAGTTTTTGGCAGGCTGAAGCTTTCTTT.

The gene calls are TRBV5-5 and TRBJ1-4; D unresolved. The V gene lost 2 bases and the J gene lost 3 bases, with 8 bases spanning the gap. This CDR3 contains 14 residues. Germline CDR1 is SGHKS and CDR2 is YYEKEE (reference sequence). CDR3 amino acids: CASSLGGANEKLFF. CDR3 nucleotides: TGTGCCAGCAGCTTAGGCGGGGCTAATGAAAAACTGTTTTTT.

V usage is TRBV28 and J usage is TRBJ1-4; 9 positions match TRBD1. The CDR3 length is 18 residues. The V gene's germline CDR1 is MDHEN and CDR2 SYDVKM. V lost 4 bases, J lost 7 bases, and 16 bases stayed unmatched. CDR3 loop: CASSSQNIMTGGAEKLFF. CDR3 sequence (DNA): TGTGCCAGCAGTTCTCAAAATATTATGACAGGGGGAGCTGAAAAACTGTTTTTT.

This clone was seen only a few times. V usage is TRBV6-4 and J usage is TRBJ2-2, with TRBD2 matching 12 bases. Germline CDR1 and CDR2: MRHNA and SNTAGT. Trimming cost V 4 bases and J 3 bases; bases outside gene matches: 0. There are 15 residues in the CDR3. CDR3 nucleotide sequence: TGTGCCAGCAGTGCTAGCGGGAGGGACACCGGGGAGCTGTTTTTT. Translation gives CASSASGRDTGELFF.